Below, 21 T cell receptor beta chains from the same sample are listed, as sequenced in a study of shared clonotypes between healthy human individuals. Naive CD8 cells were CD45RO-negative, positively selected for CCR7, excluding terminally differentiated effector memory CD45RA+ cells. Sequenced by immunoSEQ multiplex PCR; TCRdb stores in-frame clones only, minus some. The table has 2 million to 2.5 million clones, approximately 94% seen once. Material for sequencing was naive CD8+ T cells from PBMCs. The receptor source for this set is a man aged 18 to 30 in good health. Some clones in this sample may be carry-over from other donors' samples.

V gene TRBV28 combines with J gene TRBJ1-4; no firm D call. V was shortened by 8 bases and J by 2 bases, with 24 bases between the two germline ends. This CDR3 is built from 18 residues. CDR1 and CDR2 (germline): MDHEN, SYDVKM. This CDR3 is CASGTVTPQPLTNEKLFF. The CDR3 region has the DNA TGTGCCAGCGGAACAGTGACCCCGCAGCCGCTTACTAATGAAAAACTGTTTTTT.

The genes are TRBV4-1 and TRBJ2-7; D is possibly TRBD1 (5 bases). This CDR3 is 16 amino acids long. The germline V gene encodes CDR1 MGHRA and CDR2 YSYEKL. Trimming removed 4 bases from V and 3 bases from J, with 19 bases in between. The CDR3 nucleotides read TGCGCCAGCAGCCTTAGGACCCAAGGGGCCATCTACGAGCAGTACTTC. Translated, it gives CASSLRTQGAIYEQYF.

Written as DNA, the CDR3 is TGTGCCAGTAGTATAGTGAAAATGGAAAAACTGTTTTTT. Protein: CASSIVKMEKLFF. The chain combines TRBV19 with TRBJ1-4; D is unclear. The V gene lost 1 base and the J gene lost 8 bases, with 8 bases spanning the gap. Germline V lookup: CDR1 LNHDA, CDR2 SQIVND (reference sequence). This CDR3 region has 13 residues.

J is TRBJ2-7 and V is TRBV29-1, with TRBD2 matching over 10 bases. CDR1 and CDR2 (germline): SQVTM, ANQGSEA. The CDR3 is 13 residues long. Germline trimming cut 5 bases from V and 3 bases from J; bases unmatched to any gene: 4. CDR3 coding DNA: TGCAGCGTTCCAGCGGGGGGGAACTACGAGCAGTACTTC. The encoded protein is CSVPAGGNYEQYF.

V gene TRBV4-1 combines with J gene TRBJ2-7; 7 bases agree with TRBD1. V trimming: 0 bases; J trimming: 6 bases; junction bases outside the gene matches: 8. The CDR3 consists of 15 residues. Germline values: CDR1 MGHRA, CDR2 YSYEKL. The CDR3 nucleotides read TGCGCCAGCAGCCAAGACCCAACAGGGGTCCTCGAGCAGTACTTC. Translation: CASSQDPTGVLEQYF.

V gene TRBV7-9 combines with J gene TRBJ2-7; D is ambiguous. Germline assignment: CDR1 SEHNR and CDR2 FQNEAQ (reference sequence). The V end was cut by 6 bases, the J end by 2 bases, with 11 bases between. The CDR3 length is 13 residues. The CDR3 DNA reads TGTGCCAGCAGGGACGGGCGGACCTACGAGCAGTACTTC. It codes for CASRDGRTYEQYF.

As regards this clone: At one end the junction does not follow the germline gene, possibly because of a read error. The J gene is TRBJ2-7, the V gene TRBV28; unclear D gene. Germline CDR1 MDHEN, CDR2 SYDVKM. This CDR3 contains 15 residues. The CDR3 bases are TGTGCCAGCACTTTAGTCTCGGCCAGTCTGTACGAGCAGTACTTC. It codes for CASTLVSASLYEQYF. Full variable domain (missing parts from reference TRBV28 and TRBJ2-7): DVKVTQSSRYLVKRTGEKVFLECVQDMDHENMFWYRQDPGLGLRLIYFSYDVKMKEKGDIPEGYSVSREKKERFSLILESASTNQTSMYLCASTLVSASLYEQYFGPGTRLTVT.

Concerning this clone: This sample includes further DNA sequences coding for the same CDR3. This chain joins TRBV20-1 and TRBJ2-7; 7 bases fit TRBD1. CDR1 DFQATT and CDR2 SNEGSKA come from the germline V gene (reference sequence). There are 11 residues in the CDR3. J lost 4 bases, V lost 5 bases, and 2 bases had no gene match. Here the CDR3 DNA reads TGCAGTGCTCGACAGGGATACGAGCAGTACTTC. Protein product: CSARQGYEQYF.

The V call is TRBV5-1, the J call TRBJ2-7, with 7 bases lining up with TRBD2. The CDR3 consists of 15 residues. V shed 4 bases and J 5 bases; nucleotides not matched to a gene: 12. Germline V gene sequence: CDR1 SGHRS, CDR2 YFSETQ. CDR3 sequence: CASSPFPVGGDEQYF. In DNA, the CDR3 is TGCGCCAGCAGCCCGTTCCCGGTGGGGGGGGACGAGCAGTACTTC.

The chain couples TRBV9 to TRBJ1-1; 7 bases fit TRBD1. J gave up 3 bases and V 7 bases, and 6 bases lay outside the gene matches. The CDR3 is 13 amino acids. Germline V CDR1 and CDR2: SGDLS, YYNGEE. The CDR3 DNA follows: TGTGCCAGCCGCGGACAGGCGGACACTGAAGCTTTCTTT. Translation gives CASRGQADTEAFF. The entire variable domain, with the rest obtained from reference TRBV9 and TRBJ1-1, is as follows: DSGVTQTPKHLITATGQRVTLRCSPRSGDLSVYWYQQSLDQGLQFLIQYYNGEERAKGNILERFSAQQFPDLHSELNLSSLELGDSALYFCASRGQADTEAFFGQGTRLTVV.

The sample holds one count of this clone. The chain recombines TRBV7-3 with TRBJ1-2; D not certain. Trimming shortened V by 8 bases and J by 11 bases, and 21 bases separated the two germline ends. CDR1 SGHTA and CDR2 FQGTGA come from the germline V gene. CDR3 length: 13 residues. The CDR3 sequence is CASATDPGGEYTF. In DNA, the CDR3 is TGTGCCAGCGCAACCGATCCGGGAGGAGAATACACCTTC.

The CDR3 reads CASTEAGTQYF. CDR3 in DNA: TGTGCCAGCACCGAAGCGGGGACCCAGTACTTC. This chain links TRBV25-1 with TRBJ2-5, with D possibly TRBD2 on 6 matching bases. V was clipped by 7 bases and J by 7 bases, with 10 bases between them. CDR3 length: 11 residues. In germline, CDR1 is MGHDK, CDR2 SYGVNS.

The J gene is TRBJ2-7, the V gene TRBV4-1, with unresolved D. Trimming shortened V by 1 base and J by 2 bases, and 12 bases separated the two germline ends. CDR1 MGHRA and CDR2 YSYEKL come from the germline V gene. This CDR3 has 15 amino acids. The CDR3 sequence: CASSQGRLYTYEQYF. As DNA, the CDR3 is TGCGCCAGCAGCCAAGGTCGGCTCTACACCTACGAGCAGTACTTC.

The gene calls are TRBV28 and TRBJ2-7; no clear D. CDR3 size: 13 residues. The germline gives CDR1 MDHEN, CDR2 SYDVKM. The ends were cut back, 7 bases at V and 6 bases at J, with 16 bases in the middle. Written as DNA, the CDR3 is TGTGCCAGCAATCTTGCGGCTATAAGCGAGCAGTACTTC. Protein product: CASNLAAISEQYF.

This clone was observed a single time. The V and J genes are TRBV7-2 and TRBJ2-7, with 8 bases that match TRBD2. The CDR3 covers 17 residues. J was trimmed by 0 bases and V by 5 bases; bases with no gene match: 12. Germline CDR1 and CDR2: SGHTA and FQGNSA. CDR3 DNA: TGTGCCAGCAGCACACGTCCCGGGCGGGAGGTCTCCTACGAGCAGTACTTC. Translated, it gives CASSTRPGREVSYEQYF.

V and J are TRBV5-1 and TRBJ2-7; 9 nucleotides agree with TRBD2. This CDR3 contains 15 residues. Per the germline V gene, CDR1 is SGHRS and CDR2 is YFSETQ. V was pared by 4 bases and J by 3 bases, with 8 bases of the junction left unmatched. The CDR3 protein is CASSLSSGKVYEQYF. DNA of the CDR3: TGCGCCAGCAGCCTCTCTAGCGGGAAGGTCTACGAGCAGTACTTC.

The V gene is TRBV2, the J gene TRBJ1-5; tentatively, D is TRBD1 (6 bases). V lost 7 bases, J lost 6 bases, and 22 bases lay in between. CDR1 and CDR2 (germline): SNHLY, FYNNEI. The CDR3 consists of 16 residues. The CDR3 loop reads CASTAWGPGISQPQHF. CDR3 coding DNA: TGTGCCAGCACCGCCTGGGGGCCGGGGATCAGTCAGCCCCAGCATTTT. The entire variable domain, with the rest obtained from reference TRBV2 and TRBJ1-5, is as follows: EPEVTQTPSHQVTQMGQEVILRCVPISNHLYFYWYRQILGQKVEFLVSFYNNEISEKSEIFDDQFSVERPDGSNFTLKIRSTKLEDSAMYFCASTAWGPGISQPQHFGDGTRLSIL.

To note about this clone: The sample carries other DNA sequences with the same CDR3. The rearrangement joins TRBV7-9 to TRBJ2-7, with unresolved D. The V end was cut by 1 base, the J end by 0 bases, with 13 bases between. The CDR3 covers 16 residues. Per germline, CDR1 SEHNR and CDR2 FQNEAQ (reference sequence). The CDR3 is CASSLGVGPSSYEQYF. CDR3 coding DNA: TGTGCCAGCAGCTTAGGTGTTGGACCGAGCTCCTACGAGCAGTACTTC.

About this clone itself: A junction end diverges from the germline sequence, so it may reflect a read error. The rearrangement links TRBV19 to TRBJ2-7; D gene unclear. This CDR3 region has 18 residues. Germline V gene sequence: CDR1 LNHDA, CDR2 SQIVND (reference sequence). CDR3: CASSTGGPFLRAVEGKAF. As DNA, the CDR3 is TGTGCCAGTAGTACAGGCGGACCATTTCTACGAGCAGTTGAAGGAAAGGCTTTC.

The V gene is TRBV27, the J gene TRBJ2-1, with D possibly being TRBD1 (5 bases). CDR1 and CDR2 (germline): MNHEY, SMNVEV (reference sequence). The CDR3 is 14 residues long. V was shortened by 2 bases and J by 6 bases, with 11 bases between the two germline ends. Written as DNA, the CDR3 is TGTGCCAGCAGTTTAAATCAGGGATCCAATGAGCAGTTCTTC. This translates into CASSLNQGSNEQFF.

The V call is TRBV4-3, the J call TRBJ2-1; D is unclear. Per the germline V gene, CDR1 is LGHNA and CDR2 is YSLEER. V lost 6 bases to trimming and J lost 6 bases, with 27 bases between them. There are 18 residues in the CDR3. CDR3 sequence reads: CASRPRYRAEFPLNEQFF. The CDR3 DNA reads as TGCGCCAGCAGGCCAAGATACCGTGCGGAATTTCCCCTCAATGAGCAGTTCTTC.